The T cell receptor (beta chain) described here comes from a study of blood T cell repertoires in COVID-19 (dated by TCRdb to the early 2020s). Regarding the complete study: Samples from collaborators originated in the United States, Italy and Spain and spanned both the acute and convalescent phases of COVID-19. A freely available public database, intended as a resource for researchers studying the immune response to SARS-CoV-2, is where the repertoires were released. The dataset comprised deeply sampled blood TCRbeta repertoires from subjects exposed to, actively infected with, or recovered from COVID-19. The prospective study material was composed of cDNA or gDNA derived from T cells, B-cell-depleted T cells, or PBMCs. Samples came from the ongoing ImmuneRACE study (first 160 participants) plus 1,254 subjects from 6 global collaborators. Where available, HLA class I and class II types were obtained from metadata supplied by the sample provider rather than from assay-based typing. Sample metadata almost always included a de-identified subject ID, COVID-19 status, age in years and sex. General findings and caveats noted by the study authors: The quantity of clinical and demographic metadata differed by source and by participant and was supplied without curation.

CDR1 and CDR2 are read off the germline V gene as MDHEN and SYDVKM. The CDR3 runs 13 amino acids, cysteine and phenylalanine included. The kept DNA is CDR3 alone, 39 bases in frame from the first base. V trim: 6 bases; J trim: 6 bases; unmatched bases: 5. TCRbeta CDR3 regions were amplified from genomic DNA by means of the immunoSEQ Assay, a bias-controlled multiplex PCR. The published analysis was carried out like this. The number of nucleated cells in each sample was estimated by amplification of reference gene primers within the assay. To quantify the absolute abundance of each unique TCRbeta CDR3 rearrangement, sequence reads were collapsed and filtered. For each sample, productive Simpson clonality was calculated by taking the square root of Simpson's diversity index across productive rearrangements. The immuneACCESS repertoire file appears here via TCRdb, limited to in-frame rearrangements. These files lack a portion of the clones; in checked studies, under half of the deficit traces to unresolved V genes, and the cause of the others is not known. For V, J and clone size, that table is used; D and trimming come from the DNA. Across this sample there are fewer than 250,000 clones, with approximately 84% seen only once. Approximately 5.1% of the sample belongs to the ten largest clones.

The collaborating institutions used their own protocols to collect whole blood in K2EDTA tubes. Collaborator samples were shipped for TCRbeta analysis as frozen whole blood, isolated PBMCs, or DNA extracted from either sample type. This clone was recorded only once. Its binding antigen is unknown. No base-level quality is on record; no much larger clone is a single base apart. This clonotype originated in a woman in her 70s with active or convalescent COVID-19. Input material: peripheral blood. This sequence uses TRBV28 and TRBJ2-7, with 10 middle bases fitting TRBD1. The CDR3 region reads CASRGQGSLEQYF. Read as DNA, the sequence is TGTGCCAGCAGGGGACAGGGGAGTCTCGAGCAGTACTTC.